This T cell receptor (beta chain) comes out of a study of PD-1 blockade in classical Hodgkin lymphoma (dated by TCRdb to 2018 to 2021). For the study in its entirety: Nivolumab dosing was 3 mg/kg intravenously every 2 weeks, continuing until either disease progression or unacceptable toxicity. To define a peripheral blood immune signature of response to PD-1 blockade in classical Hodgkin lymphoma, the study combined TCR beta sequencing with CyTOF. Here is what the overall study found, with its caveats: The study was restricted to a single clinical trial cohort, and the causes of repertoire differences, possibly disease activity or prior therapy, were left undefined. Newly diagnosed patients were reported to have lower baseline TCR diversity than healthy donors, and relapsed/refractory patients were reported to have lower baseline TCR diversity still. Baseline diversity similar to that of newly diagnosed patients was observed in trial patients achieving complete response, whereas significantly lower diversity was observed in partial responders and progressors. Lower diversity was seen in patients whose nivolumab began less than 1 year after ASCT, and these patients were left out of later analyses so that immune reconstitution would not confound the results. By C4D1, a significant rise was seen in CD4+ TCR diversity but not in CD8+ TCR diversity (p=0.0027 vs p=0.16), and the rise was most apparent among complete responders (p=0.02).

According to the germline V gene (reference sequence), CDR1 reads SEHNR and CDR2 reads FQNEAQ. The CDR3 starts with the cysteine, ends with the phenylalanine, and has 15 residues. The CDR3 DNA has 45 bases and is translated from base 1. V sheds 8 bases and J sheds 7 bases, leaving 24 bases between their ends. On this clone: The specificity of this receptor is unknown. Per-nucleotide qualities are absent, and no much larger clonotype sits a single base away.

Genomic DNA was isolated using the Qiagen DNeasy kit from unsorted PBMCs as well as from negatively selected CD4+ and CD8+ fractions. Using primers that anneal to V and J segments, immunoSEQ multiplex PCR amplified the TCR beta CDR3 regions. A synthetic immune receptor repertoire was used to minimize amplification bias, and any residual bias was removed computationally once sequencing was done. The source study handled its data this way. Custom Python scripts were used to quantify repertoire diversity as the Shannon entropy index. Unsorted, CD4+ and CD8+ repertoires were analyzed separately, except for combined analyses in which CD4+ and CD8+ sequences were merged in silico. A clone counted as expanded when the clone's frequency after treatment rose at least 2-fold relative to C1D1, and clones undetected at baseline were given a pseudocount of 0.5. Singleton clones were defined as clones with 0 or 1 copy at C1D1, and non-singleton clones were defined as clones with 2 or more copies. By matching protein sequences in sorted samples from the same patient, clones expanded in unsorted samples were annotated as CD4+, CD8+ or unknown. Wilcoxon tests on paired samples were used to test diversity changes from C1D1 to C4D1. The source is immuneACCESS, and TCRdb retained only in-frame sequences with V and J called. Part of the clones is not carried over; for the studies checked, unresolved V genes explain less than half of this, and the remainder is unexplained. The V and J calls and clone size were taken over from that table, and D and trimming were inferred from the DNA. The sample profile shows around 92,000 clones; more than 80% of them were found once. Of the sample, over 15% is held by the ten largest clones.

The meaning of the sample's time point label: cycle 4 day 1 (C4D1), after 5 to 7 weeks of nivolumab. Every trial patient had relapsed after autologous stem cell transplantation, and cohorts A, B and C differed in prior brentuximab vedotin exposure. A total of 50 to 70 patients with relapsed/refractory classical Hodgkin lymphoma made up the trial cohort, and each patient's best overall response was complete response, partial response or progressive disease. Trial patients were treated with single-agent nivolumab in the multi-cohort phase II CheckMate 205 trial. An independent review committee assessed best overall response by applying the 2007 International Working Group response criteria. Trial PBMCs were obtained immediately prior to nivolumab initiation (C1D1) and on therapy at cycle 2 day 1 and cycle 4 day 1. Peripheral blood was collected in 8 mL Vacutainer Cell Preparation Tubes, from which PBMCs were isolated by centrifugation and then cryopreserved.

This receptor was identified in a human donor with classical Hodgkin lymphoma. The chain is encoded by TRBV7-9 joined to TRBJ2-7; TRBD1 could be the D gene, as 6 bases match. The starting material was peripheral blood mononuclear cells (PBMCs), obtained before the fourth cycle of nivolumab. The DNA sequence reads TGTGCCAGCGTAAGGGGGATCTCTTCTCCGGGAGAGCAGTACTTC. It codes for CASVRGISSPGEQYF.